This TCR beta chain originates from a study of blood T cell repertoires in COVID-19. Study-wide background: The study drew acute and convalescent COVID-19 samples from the United States, Italy and Spain. The analysed material was cDNA or gDNA that came from T cells, B-cell-depleted T cells, or PBMCs.

The Seattle site enrolled patients during active infection and followed them longitudinally. TCRdb's copy holds only in-frame clones and misses some; the assay was immunoSEQ multiplex PCR. The table lists tens of thousands of clones, around 67% of them singletons. The CDR3 runs to 16 residues. V lost 5 bases, J lost 6 bases, and 7 bases stayed unmatched. Germline assignment: CDR1 MGHDK and CDR2 SYGVNS. This sequence originates from an older man with COVID-19, enrolled during active disease. This chain connects TRBV25-1 to TRBJ2-3; 14 nucleotides agree with TRBD2. Sequencing was done on a sample of peripheral blood. Written as DNA, the CDR3 is TGTGCCAGCAGTATGACTAGCGGGAGGGCCGGGGATACGCAGTATTTT. This gives the protein CASSMTSGRAGDTQYF.